Listed below are T cell receptor beta chains from one sample, sequenced in a study of T cells after yellow fever vaccination. TCRdb used MiXCR to reprocess the 5' RACE reads, holding one entry per CDR3 protein. The sample consists of nearly 550,000 distinct CDR3 sequences, 15% to 20% of them appearing once. The specimen comprised PBMCs, sampled 15 days after the yellow fever booster vaccination. These receptor sequences come from a young man who received the YFV17D yellow fever vaccine. The CDR3 runs from the conserved cysteine through the conserved F or W. D genes are given only for firm matches. Clone size is not always given. Where it is, it says once, few, many or a class for expanded clones.

D | J | size | V | CDR3 | DNA
TRBD2 | TRBJ2-1 | - | TRBV7-9 | CASSVGTSGKQFF | TGTGCCAGCAGCGTCGGGACTAGCGGGAAGCAGTTCTTC
TRBD1 | TRBJ2-3 | - | TRBV27 | CASSLDRWGTDTQYF | TGTGCCAGCAGTTTGGACAGGTGGGGCACAGATACGCAGTATTTT
TRBD2 | TRBJ2-1 | few | TRBV15 | CATAGLAGGNEQFF | TGTGCCACGGCGGGACTAGCGGGAGGAAATGAGCAGTTCTTC
TRBD2 | TRBJ2-1 | - | TRBV29-1 | CSVEGLANYNEQFF | TGCAGCGTTGAGGGACTAGCGAATTACAATGAGCAGTTCTTC
TRBD2 | TRBJ2-3 | few | TRBV6-1 | CATTSGRGRGTQYF | TGTGCCACCACTAGCGGGAGAGGTAGGGGTACGCAGTATTTT
- | TRBJ2-3 | - | TRBV9 | CASSVEGDRTDTQYF | TGTGCCAGCAGCGTAGAAGGGGACCGCACAGATACGCAGTATTTT
- | TRBJ2-4 | few | TRBV24-1 | CATSDFPELLAKNIQYF | TGTGCCACCAGTGATTTCCCGGAGCTTCTAGCCAAAAACATTCAGTACTTC
- | TRBJ2-5 | - | TRBV4-3 | CASSQDRWGSHF | TGCGCCAGCAGCCAAGATCGCTGGGGCTCGCACTTC
TRBD2 | TRBJ2-1 | - | TRBV5-6 | CASSVAHKTSGDYNEQFF | TGTGCCAGCAGCGTTGCCCATAAGACTAGCGGCGACTACAATGAGCAGTTCTTC
- | TRBJ2-6 | few | TRBV5-1 | CASSLGKAGANVLTF | TGCGCCAGCAGCTTAGGAAAGGCTGGGGCCAACGTCCTGACTTTC
- | TRBJ2-7 | once | TRBV20-1 | CSARGVQVHEQYF | TGCAGTGCTAGAGGGGTCCAGGTACACGAGCAGTACTTC
- | TRBJ2-7 | - | TRBV7-8 | CASSLAGGSEQYF | TGTGCCAGCAGCTTAGCAGGGGGAAGCGAGCAGTACTTC
TRBD1 | TRBJ1-1 | - | TRBV12-5 | CASQGQLDTEAFF | TGTGCTAGTCAGGGACAGCTCGACACTGAAGCTTTCTTT
- | TRBJ2-1 | - | TRBV20-1 | CSARDLSGVYNEQFF | TGCAGTGCTAGAGATCTATCGGGAGTTTACAATGAGCAGTTCTTC
TRBD2 | TRBJ2-1 | few | TRBV6-1 | CASRQEAGGFNEQFF | TGTGCCAGCAGGCAGGAGGCGGGAGGGTTTAATGAGCAGTTCTTC
- | TRBJ1-5 | - | TRBV29-1 | CSVATENQPQHF | TGCAGCGTAGCGACAGAGAATCAGCCCCAGCATTTT
- | TRBJ2-1 | - | TRBV20-1 | CSAPRAPSVYNEQFF | TGCAGTGCGCCCCGGGCCCCCTCGGTGTACAATGAGCAGTTCTTC
TRBD2 | TRBJ2-3 | - | TRBV10-2 | CASRLAGVRGGDTQYF | TGCGCCAGCAGATTAGCGGGAGTAAGGGGAGGAGATACGCAGTATTTT
TRBD1 | TRBJ2-3 | few | TRBV20-1 | CSAGDRDTDTQYF | TGCAGTGCTGGGGACAGGGACACAGATACGCAGTATTTT
TRBD1 | TRBJ2-5 | - | TRBV5-5 | CASSTGTAGETQYF | TGTGCCAGCAGCACCGGGACAGCTGGGGAGACCCAGTACTTC
- | TRBJ2-3 | few | TRBV5-1 | CASSSSGEPDTQYF | TGCGCCAGCAGCTCTAGTGGTGAGCCAGATACGCAGTATTTT
- | TRBJ2-2 | - | TRBV7-9 | CASSSPTWQGTGELFF | TGTGCCAGCAGCTCACCGACGTGGCAGGGCACCGGGGAGCTGTTTTTT